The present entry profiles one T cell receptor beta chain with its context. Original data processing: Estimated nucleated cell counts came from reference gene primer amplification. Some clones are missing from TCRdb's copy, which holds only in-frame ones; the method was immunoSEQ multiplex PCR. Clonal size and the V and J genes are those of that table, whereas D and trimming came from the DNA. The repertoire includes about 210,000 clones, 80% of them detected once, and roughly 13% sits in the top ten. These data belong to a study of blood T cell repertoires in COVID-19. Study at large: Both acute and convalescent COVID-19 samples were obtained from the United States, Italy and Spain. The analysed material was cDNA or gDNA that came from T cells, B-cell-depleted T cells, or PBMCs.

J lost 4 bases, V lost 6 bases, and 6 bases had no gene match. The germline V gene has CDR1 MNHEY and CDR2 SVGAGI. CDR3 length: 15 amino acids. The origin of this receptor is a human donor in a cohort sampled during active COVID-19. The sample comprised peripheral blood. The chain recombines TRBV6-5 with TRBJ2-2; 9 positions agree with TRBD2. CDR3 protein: CASSGFSGGTGELFF. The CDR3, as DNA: TGTGCCAGCAGCGGATTTAGCGGGGGCACCGGGGAGCTGTTTTTT.